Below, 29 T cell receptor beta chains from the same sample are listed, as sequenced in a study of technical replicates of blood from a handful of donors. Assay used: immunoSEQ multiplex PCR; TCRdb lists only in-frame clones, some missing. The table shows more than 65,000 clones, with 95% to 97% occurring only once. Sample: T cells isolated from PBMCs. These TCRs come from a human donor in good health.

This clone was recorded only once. The CDR3: CASSAEGGGNTIYF. The CDR3 coding sequence is TGTGCCAGCTCGGCCGAGGGCGGTGGAAACACCATATATTTT. The chain uses TRBV2 and TRBJ1-3; no firm D call. The V end lost 8 bases, the J end lost 3 bases, and 14 bases lay between the germline ends. The CDR3 length is 14 residues. CDR1 and CDR2 (germline): SNHLY, FYNNEI.

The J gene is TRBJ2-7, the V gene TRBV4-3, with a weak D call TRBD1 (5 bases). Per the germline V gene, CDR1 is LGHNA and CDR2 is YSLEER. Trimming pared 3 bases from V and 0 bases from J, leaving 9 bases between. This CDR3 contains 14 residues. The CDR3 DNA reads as TGCGCCAGCAGCCAGGACACCTTCTCCTACGAGCAGTACTTC. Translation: CASSQDTFSYEQYF.

The CDR3 DNA follows: TGTGCCAGTAGTATAGATCGGCAGGGGGCCTATGGCTACACCTTC. It encodes CASSIDRQGAYGYTF. The J gene is TRBJ1-2, the V gene TRBV19; the match to TRBD1 covers 8 bases. V lost 0 bases, J lost 4 bases, and 4 bases stayed unmatched. The CDR3 contains 15 residues. Germline CDR1 LNHDA, CDR2 SQIVND (reference sequence).

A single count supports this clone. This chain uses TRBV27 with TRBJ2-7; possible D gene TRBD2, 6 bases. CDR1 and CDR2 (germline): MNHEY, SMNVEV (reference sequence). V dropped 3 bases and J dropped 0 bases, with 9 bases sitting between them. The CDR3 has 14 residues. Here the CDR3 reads CASSLGGYSYEQYF. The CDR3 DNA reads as TGTGCCAGCAGTTTGGGGGGATACTCCTACGAGCAGTACTTC.

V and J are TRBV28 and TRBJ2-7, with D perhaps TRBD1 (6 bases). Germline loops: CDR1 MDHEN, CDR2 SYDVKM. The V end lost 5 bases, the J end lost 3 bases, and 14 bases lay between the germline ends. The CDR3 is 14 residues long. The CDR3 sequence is CASSRRGTDYEQYF. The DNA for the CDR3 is TGTGCCAGCAGTAGAAGGGGGACCGACTACGAGCAGTACTTC.

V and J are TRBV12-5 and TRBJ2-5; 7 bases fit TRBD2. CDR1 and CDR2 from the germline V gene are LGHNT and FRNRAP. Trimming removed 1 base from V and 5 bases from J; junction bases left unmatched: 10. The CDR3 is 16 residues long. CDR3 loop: CASGLEGGSLGETQYF. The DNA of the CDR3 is TGTGCTAGTGGTTTGGAAGGCGGGAGTTTAGGCGAGACCCAGTACTTC.

Here the CDR3 reads CASIPGTALNYGYTF. The CDR3 nucleotides are TGTGCCAGTATACCTGGGACAGCGCTTAACTATGGCTACACCTTC. The chain has TRBV19 and TRBJ1-2; the match to TRBD1 covers 7 bases. This CDR3 spans 15 amino acids. Germline assignment: CDR1 LNHDA and CDR2 SQIVND (reference sequence). Losses at the gene ends were 7 bases for V and 1 base for J; bases not matched to a gene: 9.

CDR3 amino acids: CASSLPGQGGYGYTF. CDR3 DNA sequence: TGTGCCAGCAGTTTACCCGGACAGGGTGGCTATGGCTACACCTTC. The J gene is TRBJ1-2, the V gene TRBV28, with 8 bases lining up with TRBD1. The CDR3 runs 15 residues. Trimming cost V 2 bases and J 4 bases; bases outside gene matches: 6. Germline-derived CDR1 and CDR2 are MDHEN and SYDVKM.

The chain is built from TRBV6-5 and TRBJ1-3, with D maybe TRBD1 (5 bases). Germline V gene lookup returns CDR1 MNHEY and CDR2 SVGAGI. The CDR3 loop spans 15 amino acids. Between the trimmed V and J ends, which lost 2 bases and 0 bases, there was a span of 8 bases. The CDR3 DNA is TGTGCCAGCAGTTACGGGGCATCCTCTGGAAACACCATATATTTT. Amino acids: CASSYGASSGNTIYF.

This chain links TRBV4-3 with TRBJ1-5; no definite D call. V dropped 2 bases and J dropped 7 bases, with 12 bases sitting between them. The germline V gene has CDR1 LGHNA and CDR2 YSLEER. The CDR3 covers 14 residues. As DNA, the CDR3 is TGCGCCAGCAGCCAAAGACCAGAGGGCCAGCCCCAGCATTTT. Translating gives CASSQRPEGQPQHF.

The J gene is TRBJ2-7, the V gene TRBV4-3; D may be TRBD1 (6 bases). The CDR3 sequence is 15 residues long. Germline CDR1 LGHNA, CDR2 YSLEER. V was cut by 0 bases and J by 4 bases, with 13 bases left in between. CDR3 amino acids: CASSQDTGQLYEQYF. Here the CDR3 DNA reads TGCGCCAGCAGCCAAGACACAGGGCAATTATACGAGCAGTACTTC.

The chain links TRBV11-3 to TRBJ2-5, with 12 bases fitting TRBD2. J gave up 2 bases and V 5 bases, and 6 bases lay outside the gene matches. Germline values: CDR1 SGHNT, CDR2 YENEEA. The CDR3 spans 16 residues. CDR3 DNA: TGTGCCAGCAGCACAGGCGGGACTAGCGGGCAAGAGACCCAGTACTTC. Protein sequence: CASSTGGTSGQETQYF.

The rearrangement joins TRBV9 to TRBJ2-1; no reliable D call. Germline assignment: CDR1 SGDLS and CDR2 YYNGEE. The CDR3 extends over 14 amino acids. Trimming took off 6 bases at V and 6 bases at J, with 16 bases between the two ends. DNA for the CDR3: TGTGCCAGCACTCCCCCGTACAACGCCAATGAGCAGTTCTTC. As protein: CASTPPYNANEQFF.

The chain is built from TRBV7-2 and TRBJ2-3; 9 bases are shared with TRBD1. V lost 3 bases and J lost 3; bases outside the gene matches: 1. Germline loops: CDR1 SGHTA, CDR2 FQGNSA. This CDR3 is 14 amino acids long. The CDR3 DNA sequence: TGTGCCAGCAGCTTCGGACAGGGGACAGATACGCAGTATTTT. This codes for CASSFGQGTDTQYF.

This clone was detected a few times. The CDR3 DNA is TGTGCCAGTAGTCGGAGGGGGACTAGCGGGAGTTCTAGCACAGATACGCAGTATTTT. The encoded protein is CASSRRGTSGSSSTDTQYF. The chain carries TRBV19 and TRBJ2-3, with 14 bases identical to TRBD2. The junction had 10 bases not matched to a gene; V was cut back by 5 bases and J by 0 bases. In germline, CDR1 is LNHDA, CDR2 SQIVND (reference sequence). The CDR3 loop spans 19 amino acids.

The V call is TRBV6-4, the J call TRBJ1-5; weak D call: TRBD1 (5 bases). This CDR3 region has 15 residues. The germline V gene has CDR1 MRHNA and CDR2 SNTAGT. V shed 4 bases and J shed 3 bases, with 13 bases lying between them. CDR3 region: CASSALPGANQPQHF. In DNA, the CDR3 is TGTGCCAGCAGTGCCCTCCCTGGGGCCAATCAGCCCCAGCATTTT.

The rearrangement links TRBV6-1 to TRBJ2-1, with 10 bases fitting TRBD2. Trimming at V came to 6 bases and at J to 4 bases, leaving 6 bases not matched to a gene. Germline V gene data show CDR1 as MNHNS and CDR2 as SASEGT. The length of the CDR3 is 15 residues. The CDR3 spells CASSGTSGIYNEQFF. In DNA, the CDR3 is TGTGCCAGCAGCGGTACTAGCGGGATTTACAATGAGCAGTTCTTC.

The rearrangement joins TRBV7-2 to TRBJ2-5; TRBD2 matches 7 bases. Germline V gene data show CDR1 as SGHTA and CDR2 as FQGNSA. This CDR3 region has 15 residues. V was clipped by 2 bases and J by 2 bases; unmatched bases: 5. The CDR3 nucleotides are TGTGCCAGCAGCTTAAGCAATAGCGGGCAAGAGACCCAGTACTTC. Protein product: CASSLSNSGQETQYF.

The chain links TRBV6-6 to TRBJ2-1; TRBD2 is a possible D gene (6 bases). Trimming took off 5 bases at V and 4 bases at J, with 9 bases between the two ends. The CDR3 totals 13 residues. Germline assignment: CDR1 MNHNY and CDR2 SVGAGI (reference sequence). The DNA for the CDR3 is TGTGCCAGCAGTCTTAGCGGATACAATGAGCAGTTCTTC. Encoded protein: CASSLSGYNEQFF.

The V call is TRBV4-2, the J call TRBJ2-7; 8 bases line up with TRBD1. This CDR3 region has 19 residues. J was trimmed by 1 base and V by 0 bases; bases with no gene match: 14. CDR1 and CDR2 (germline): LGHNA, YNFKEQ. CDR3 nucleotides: TGTGCCAGCAGCCAAGAGGTTTTCGGGTCAGGGGGCGGGTCCTACGAGCAGTACTTC. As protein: CASSQEVFGSGGGSYEQYF.

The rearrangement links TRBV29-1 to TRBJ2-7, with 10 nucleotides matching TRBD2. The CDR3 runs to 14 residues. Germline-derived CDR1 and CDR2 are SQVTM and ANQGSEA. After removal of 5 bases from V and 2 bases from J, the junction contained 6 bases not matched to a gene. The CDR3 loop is CSVQRAGGPYEQYF. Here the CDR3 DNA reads TGCAGCGTTCAAAGAGCGGGAGGGCCCTACGAGCAGTACTTC.

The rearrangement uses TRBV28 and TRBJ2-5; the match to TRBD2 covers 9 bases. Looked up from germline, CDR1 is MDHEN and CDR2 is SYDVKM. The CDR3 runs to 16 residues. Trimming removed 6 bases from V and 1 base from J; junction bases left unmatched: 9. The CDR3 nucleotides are TGTGCCAGCAGCCCTCGACTAGCGGAACTCCAAGAGACCCAGTACTTC. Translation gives CASSPRLAELQETQYF.

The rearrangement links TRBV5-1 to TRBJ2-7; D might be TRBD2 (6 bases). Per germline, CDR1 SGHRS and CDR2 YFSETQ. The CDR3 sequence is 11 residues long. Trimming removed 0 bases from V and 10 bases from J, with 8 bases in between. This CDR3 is CASSLAGEQYF. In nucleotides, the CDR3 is TGCGCCAGCAGCTTGGCGGGGGAACAGTACTTC.

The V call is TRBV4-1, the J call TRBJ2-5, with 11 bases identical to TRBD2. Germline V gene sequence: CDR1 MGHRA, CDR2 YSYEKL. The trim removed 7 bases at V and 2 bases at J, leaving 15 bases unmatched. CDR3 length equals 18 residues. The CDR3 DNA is TGCGCCAGCAACCAGGCCCAGTTAGCGGGAGGGCCTCAAGAGACCCAGTACTTC. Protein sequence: CASNQAQLAGGPQETQYF.

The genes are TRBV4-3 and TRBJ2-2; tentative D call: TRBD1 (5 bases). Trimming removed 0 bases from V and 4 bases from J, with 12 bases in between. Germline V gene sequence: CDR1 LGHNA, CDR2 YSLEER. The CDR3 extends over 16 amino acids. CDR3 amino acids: CASSQDTPRATGELFF. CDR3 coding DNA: TGCGCCAGCAGCCAAGATACCCCCAGGGCCACCGGGGAGCTGTTTTTT.

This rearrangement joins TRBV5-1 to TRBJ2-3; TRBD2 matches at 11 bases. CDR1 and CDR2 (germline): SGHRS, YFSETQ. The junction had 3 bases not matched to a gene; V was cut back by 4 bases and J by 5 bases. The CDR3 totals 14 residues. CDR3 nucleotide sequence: TGCGCCAGCAGCGCTGGACTAGCGGGAGATACGCAGTATTTT. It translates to CASSAGLAGDTQYF.

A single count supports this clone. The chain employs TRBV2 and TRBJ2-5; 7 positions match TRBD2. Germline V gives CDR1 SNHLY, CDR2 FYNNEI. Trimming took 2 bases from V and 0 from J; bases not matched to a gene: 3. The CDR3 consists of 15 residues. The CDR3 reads CASSELTSDQETQYF. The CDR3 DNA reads TGTGCCAGCAGTGAACTCACTAGCGACCAAGAGACCCAGTACTTC.

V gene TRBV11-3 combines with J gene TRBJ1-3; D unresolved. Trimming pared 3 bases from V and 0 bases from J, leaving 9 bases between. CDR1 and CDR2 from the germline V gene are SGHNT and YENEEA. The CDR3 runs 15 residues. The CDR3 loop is CASSLSTSSGNTIYF. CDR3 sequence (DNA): TGTGCCAGCAGCTTGTCCACATCCTCTGGAAACACCATATATTTT.

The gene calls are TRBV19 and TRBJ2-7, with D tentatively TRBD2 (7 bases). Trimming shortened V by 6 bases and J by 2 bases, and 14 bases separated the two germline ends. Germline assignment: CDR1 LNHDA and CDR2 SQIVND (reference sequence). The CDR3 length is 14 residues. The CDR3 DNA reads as TGTGCCAGTAGCGAGGAGGGGGGGCCCTACGAGCAGTACTTC. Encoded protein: CASSEEGGPYEQYF.